Shown below are 19 T cell receptor beta chains from a single sample sequenced in a study of cytomegalovirus exposure and HLA in healthy donors. Researchers ran the PCR with 60 Vbeta and 13 Jbeta primers. Sequenced by immunoSEQ multiplex PCR; TCRdb stores in-frame clones only, minus some. This sample's table reports 20,000 to 25,000 clones. Specimen: PBMCs. Receptors were obtained from a male donor in good health and CMV-seropositive.

This chain connects TRBV19 to TRBJ1-5; TRBD1 is a possible D gene (6 bases). Germline V lookup: CDR1 LNHDA, CDR2 SQIVND (reference sequence). V lost 7 bases, J lost 6 bases, and 19 bases lay in between. This CDR3 contains 15 residues. The CDR3 protein is CASNFGTLGAQPQHF. The CDR3 bases are TGTGCCAGTAACTTTGGGACCTTGGGGGCTCAGCCCCAGCATTTT.

V usage is TRBV28 and J usage is TRBJ2-5, with 8 bases aligning to TRBD1. Germline V gene sequence: CDR1 MDHEN, CDR2 SYDVKM. Trimming at V came to 6 bases and at J to 5 bases, leaving 11 bases not matched to a gene. The CDR3 is 15 amino acids. The CDR3 region has the DNA TGTGCCAGCAGCCCGATTTCAGGGGGCAGGGAGACCCAGTACTTC. It specifies CASSPISGGRETQYF.

J is TRBJ2-7 and V is TRBV6-1; 7 nucleotides align to TRBD1. The CDR3 has 14 amino acids. Trimming at V came to 6 bases and at J to 3 bases, leaving 8 bases not matched to a gene. CDR1 is MNHNS and CDR2 is SASEGT in the germline V gene. CDR3 nucleotides: TGTGCCAGCAGCTATACACAGGGGTTCTACGAGCAGTACTTC. Residues: CASSYTQGFYEQYF.

This sequence joins TRBV7-2 and TRBJ2-7; 9 bases are a match to TRBD2. V lost 5 bases to trimming and J lost 0 bases; unmatched junction nucleotides: 8. The CDR3 runs 16 residues. The germline V gene encodes CDR1 SGHTA and CDR2 FQGNSA. The CDR3 DNA reads as TGTGCCAGCAGCCCTCGACTAGCGGTTAGCTCCTACGAGCAGTACTTC. It is translated as CASSPRLAVSSYEQYF.

J is TRBJ1-2 and V is TRBV29-1; no definite D call. The CDR3 spans 12 residues. The germline V gene encodes CDR1 SQVTM and CDR2 ANQGSEA. The V gene lost 6 bases and the J gene lost 0 bases, with 8 bases spanning the gap. CDR3 protein: CSVGGSNYGYTF. CDR3 DNA: TGCAGCGTAGGAGGTTCTAACTATGGCTACACCTTC.

This chain links TRBV29-1 with TRBJ1-1; 7 bases map to TRBD1. Trimming took 0 bases from V and 6 from J; bases not matched to a gene: 7. The CDR3 loop spans 14 amino acids. Germline V lookup: CDR1 SQVTM, CDR2 ANQGSEA. The CDR3 nucleotides read TGCAGCGTTGAAGACAGGGGGACTCGACCTGAAGCTTTCTTT. This sequence encodes CSVEDRGTRPEAFF.

V gene TRBV7-9 combines with J gene TRBJ2-7; the D gene is possibly TRBD1 (6 bases). The V end was cut by 2 bases, the J end by 5 bases, with 13 bases between. Germline values: CDR1 SEHNR, CDR2 FQNEAQ (reference sequence). This CDR3 is built from 14 residues. Here the CDR3 reads CASSLQGLWDEQYF. CDR3 in DNA: TGTGCCAGCAGCTTACAGGGGCTCTGGGACGAGCAGTACTTC. The complete variable domain, with remaining parts taken from reference TRBV7-9 and TRBJ2-7, reads DTGVSQNPRHKITKRGQNVTFRCDPISEHNRLYWYRQTLGQGPEFLTYFQNEAQLEKSRLLSDRFSAERPKGSFSTLEIQRTEQGDSAMYLCASSLQGLWDEQYFGPGTRLTVT.

The gene calls are TRBV10-2 and TRBJ2-1; D possibly corresponds to TRBD2 (6 bases). V lost 4 bases and J 4 bases, leaving 11 bases between the germline ends. The CDR3 covers 14 residues. Germline CDR1 is WSHSY and CDR2 is SAAADI. DNA of the CDR3: TGCGCCAGCAGTGCGCTAGCGCTGTACAATGAGCAGTTCTTC. It codes for CASSALALYNEQFF.

The chain combines TRBV28 with TRBJ2-7; perhaps TRBD1 as D (6 bases). Looked up from germline, CDR1 is MDHEN and CDR2 is SYDVKM. The germline V and J ends were trimmed by 1 base and 10 bases, with 11 bases remaining between them. CDR3 size: 12 residues. The CDR3 is CASSLFPQGQYF. In DNA, the CDR3 is TGTGCCAGCAGTTTATTCCCACAGGGCCAGTACTTC.

The chain combines TRBV7-2 with TRBJ2-5; 10 bases line up with TRBD1. V was pared by 1 base and J by 5 bases, with 10 bases of the junction left unmatched. The CDR3 covers 17 residues. CDR1 is SGHTA, CDR2 FQGNSA, per germline. This CDR3 is CASSLEGSGQGRETQYF. The CDR3 bases are TGTGCCAGCAGCTTAGAGGGTTCGGGACAGGGGAGGGAGACCCAGTACTTC. Full variable domain (rest looked up from reference TRBV7-2 and TRBJ2-5): GAGVSQSPSNKVTEKGKDVELRCDPISGHTALYWYRQSLGQGLEFLIYFQGNSAPDKSGLPSDRFSAERTGGSVSTLTIQRTQQEDSAVYLCASSLEGSGQGRETQYFGPGTRLLVL.

The chain joins TRBV25-1 to TRBJ2-7; D is unresolved. CDR3 length: 12 residues. Germline loops: CDR1 MGHDK, CDR2 SYGVNS. With 5 bases removed from V and 4 bases from J, the gap between germline ends came to 9 bases. In DNA, the CDR3 is TGTGCCAGCAGTTACACCCCTTACGAGCAGTACTTC. Its protein product is CASSYTPYEQYF.

The V gene is TRBV27, the J gene TRBJ2-7; 9 positions match TRBD1. Germline V gene lookup returns CDR1 MNHEY and CDR2 SMNVEV (reference sequence). The V and J ends lost 0 bases and 5 bases, in that order; junction bases with no gene match: 2. The CDR3 spans 14 residues. CDR3 sequence: CASSLSTGGNEQYF. CDR3 coding DNA: TGTGCCAGCAGTTTATCGACAGGGGGTAACGAGCAGTACTTC.

J is TRBJ2-2 and V is TRBV12-5; 9 bases are shared with TRBD1. Per germline, CDR1 LGHNT and CDR2 FRNRAP. The CDR3 is 14 amino acids. Trimming at V came to 6 bases and at J to 4 bases, leaving 3 bases not matched to a gene. CDR3 protein: CASGSTGGTGELFF. The CDR3 DNA sequence: TGTGCTAGTGGATCGACAGGGGGCACCGGGGAGCTGTTTTTT.

The chain couples TRBV5-1 to TRBJ2-7; 12 bases align to TRBD2. V dropped 0 bases and J dropped 1; count of bases not matched to a gene: 5. The germline gives CDR1 SGHRS, CDR2 YFSETQ. The CDR3 has 17 residues. The CDR3, as DNA: TGCGCCAGCAGCTTGGCCAGGACTAGCGGGACATCCTACGAGCAGTACTTC. It is translated as CASSLARTSGTSYEQYF.

The chain recombines TRBV9 with TRBJ2-5; 7 nucleotides line up with TRBD2. CDR1 is SGDLS, CDR2 YYNGEE, per germline. Trimming removed 3 bases from V and 0 bases from J; junction bases left unmatched: 8. CDR3 size: 16 residues. CDR3 in amino acids: CASSEGGDSYQETQYF. CDR3 bases: TGTGCCAGCAGCGAGGGAGGGGACTCGTACCAAGAGACCCAGTACTTC.

The chain uses TRBV5-1 and TRBJ1-4, with TRBD1 matching over 7 bases. Per germline, CDR1 SGHRS and CDR2 YFSETQ. Trimming took 4 bases from V and 7 from J; bases not matched to a gene: 10. CDR3 length equals 15 residues. CDR3 in amino acids: CASSQDRQGGEKLFF. The CDR3, as DNA: TGCGCCAGCAGCCAGGATCGACAGGGTGGTGAAAAACTGTTTTTT.

The rearrangement joins TRBV5-1 to TRBJ1-1, with 7 bases lining up with TRBD1. This CDR3 region has 15 residues. Germline assignment: CDR1 SGHRS and CDR2 YFSETQ. Trimming cost V 0 bases and J 4 bases; bases outside gene matches: 6. The CDR3: CASSLVGGGGTEAFF. The CDR3 DNA reads as TGCGCCAGCAGCTTGGTAGGGGGCGGCGGCACTGAAGCTTTCTTT. Full variable domain (rest looked up from reference TRBV5-1 and TRBJ1-1): KAGVTQTPRYLIKTRGQQVTLSCSPISGHRSVSWYQQTPGQGLQFLFEYFSETQRNKGNFPGRFSGRQFSNSRSEMNVSTLELGDSALYLCASSLVGGGGTEAFFGQGTRLTVV.

The chain joins TRBV7-9 to TRBJ2-3; 10 nucleotides agree with TRBD1. Germline assignment: CDR1 SEHNR and CDR2 FQNEAQ (reference sequence). The CDR3 has 15 residues. V lost 5 bases and J lost 2; bases outside the gene matches: 4. DNA of the CDR3: TGTGCCAGCAGCGCAGGGACAGGGGCCACAGATACGCAGTATTTT. This encodes CASSAGTGATDTQYF.

Points on this clone: The junction shows a germline mismatch at one end, possibly a read error. CDR3 sequence reads: CSVRDRGTEDFF. CDR3 DNA sequence: TGCAGCGTCCGGGACAGGGGGACTGAAGATTTCTTT. This chain links TRBV29-1 with TRBJ1-1, with 11 nucleotides matching TRBD1. CDR3 length: 12 residues. Germline loops: CDR1 SQVTM, CDR2 ANQGSEA.